The 5 T cell receptor beta chains below all came from one sample that was sequenced in a study of beta chain features in type 1 diabetes. General study results and limits: Type 1 diabetes patients had moderately but significantly shorter TCRB CDR3s in all four CD4+ subsets.

The sequenced template was cDNA made from the entire isolated RNA. Using immunoSEQ multiplex PCR, the repertoire was profiled, and TCRdb retains in-frame clones only, with some absent. The table records some 350,000 clones, roughly 12% of them present only once. These receptors have no identified antigens. Sequencing input: naive CD4+ T cells from blood. Source of these receptors: a woman aged 18-30 years with type 1 diabetes.

V usage is TRBV7-9 and J usage is TRBJ2-2; weak D call: TRBD1 (6 bases). V was trimmed by 11 bases and J by 1 base, leaving 14 bases between them. Germline CDR1 reads SEHNR; CDR2 reads FQNEAQ (reference sequence). This CDR3 contains 14 residues. The CDR3 DNA is TGTGCCGGATCTCAGGGGTTGAACACCGGGGAGCTGTTTTTT. The encoded protein is CAGSQGLNTGELFF.

This chain joins TRBV7-9 and TRBJ2-1; tentatively, D is TRBD2 (5 bases). The ends were cut back, 3 bases at V and 0 bases at J, with 9 bases in the middle. The CDR3 has 15 residues. In germline, CDR1 is SEHNR, CDR2 FQNEAQ (reference sequence). CDR3 nucleotides: TGTGCCAGCAGCTTTAGCGCATACTCCTACAATGAGCAGTTCTTC. Protein product: CASSFSAYSYNEQFF.

The sample holds a few counts of this clone. This sequence joins TRBV18 and TRBJ1-1; D unresolved. Germline loops: CDR1 KGHSH, CDR2 LQKENI. The CDR3 is made up of 15 amino acids. V was cut by 4 bases and J by 6 bases, with 18 bases left in between. The CDR3 region is CASSLLDIQVAEAFF. Written as DNA, the CDR3 is TGTGCCAGCTCACTACTCGACATTCAAGTCGCTGAAGCTTTCTTT.

The gene calls are TRBV7-2 and TRBJ1-2; D is undetermined. From germline, CDR1 is SGHTA and CDR2 FQGNSA. The CDR3 consists of 13 residues. V was trimmed by 2 bases and J by 4 bases, leaving 8 bases between them. The CDR3 loop reads CASSLSVRYGYTF. DNA of the CDR3: TGTGCCAGCAGCTTATCAGTACGCTATGGCTACACCTTC.

This clone was observed a few times. V gene TRBV19 combines with J gene TRBJ1-5; no firm D call. Trimming shortened V by 8 bases and J by 7 bases, and 9 bases separated the two germline ends. CDR1 is LNHDA and CDR2 is SQIVND in the germline V gene (reference sequence). The CDR3 covers 11 residues. CDR3 in DNA: TGTGCCAGTTCAGGAGGGCAGCCCCAGCATTTT. Protein product: CASSGGQPQHF. Full variable domain (rest looked up from reference TRBV19 and TRBJ1-5): DGGITQSPKYLFRKEGQNVTLSCEQNLNHDAMYWYRQDPGQGLRLIYYSQIVNDFQKGDIAEGYSVSREKKESFPLTVTSAQKNPTAFYLCASSGGQPQHFGDGTRLSIL.